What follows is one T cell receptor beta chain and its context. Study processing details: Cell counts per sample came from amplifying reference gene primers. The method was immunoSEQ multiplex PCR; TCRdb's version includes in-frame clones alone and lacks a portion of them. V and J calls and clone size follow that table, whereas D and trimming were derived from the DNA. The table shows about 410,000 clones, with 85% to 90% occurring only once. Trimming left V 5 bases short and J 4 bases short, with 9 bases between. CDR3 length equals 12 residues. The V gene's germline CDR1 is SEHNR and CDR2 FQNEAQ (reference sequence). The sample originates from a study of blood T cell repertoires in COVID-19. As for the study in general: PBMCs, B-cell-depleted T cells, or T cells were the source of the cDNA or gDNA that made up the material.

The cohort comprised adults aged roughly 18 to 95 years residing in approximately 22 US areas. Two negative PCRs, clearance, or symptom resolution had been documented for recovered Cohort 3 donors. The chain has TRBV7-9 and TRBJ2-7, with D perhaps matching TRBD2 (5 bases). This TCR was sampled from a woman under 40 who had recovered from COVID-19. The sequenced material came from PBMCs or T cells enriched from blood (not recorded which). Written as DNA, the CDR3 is TGTGCCAGCAGCAAGCTAGCTTACGAGCAGTACTTC. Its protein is CASSKLAYEQYF.